The 8 T cell receptor beta chains reported below all come from one sample, sequenced in a study of blood T cell repertoires in COVID-19 (dated by TCRdb to 2019 to 2021). The library was generated by the immunoSEQ multiplex PCR assay. TCRdb provides this immuneACCESS table in a form limited to in-frame rearrangements. Some clones are lacking; in checked studies, under half of them reflect an unresolved V gene, and why the rest are absent is not known. This sample comprises tens of thousands of clones, 81% of them detected only once. The ten largest clones add up to roughly 25% of the sample. Source material: peripheral blood. The receptors originated from a man at least 80 years old with active or convalescent COVID-19.

V usage is TRBV7-9 and J usage is TRBJ1-4; 11 positions agree with TRBD1. The germline gives CDR1 SEHNR, CDR2 FQNEAQ (reference sequence). The CDR3 consists of 15 residues. After removal of 5 bases from V and 1 base from J, the junction contained 0 bases not matched to a gene. DNA for the CDR3: TGTGCCAGCAGCGGGACAGGGGGAACTAATGAAAAACTGTTTTTT. Translated, it gives CASSGTGGTNEKLFF.

The chain combines TRBV11-3 with TRBJ2-1, with 12 bases that match TRBD2. After removal of 1 base from V and 7 bases from J, the junction contained 5 bases not matched to a gene. Germline V gives CDR1 SGHNT, CDR2 YENEEA. The CDR3 loop spans 16 amino acids. In DNA form, the CDR3 reads TGTGCCAGCAGCTTAGGTGGCCTAGCGGGGGGGAATGAGCAGTTCTTC. It specifies CASSLGGLAGGNEQFF.

Notes on this clone: The germline gene is not matched at one end of the junction; a read error may be the cause. V is TRBV7-7 and J is TRBJ2-1; tentative D call: TRBD1 (6 bases). The CDR3 consists of 13 residues. Per germline, CDR1 SSHAT and CDR2 FNYEAQ (reference sequence). The CDR3 here is CASSLGQSNEQFF. DNA for the CDR3: TGTGCTAGCAGCTTAGGACAGTCAAATGAGCAGTTCTTC. Variable domain in full (rest from reference TRBV7-7 and TRBJ2-1): GAGVSQSPRYKVTKRGQDVTLRCDPISSHATLYWYQQALGQGPEFLTYFNYEAQPDKSGLPSDRFSAERPEGSISTLTIQRTEQRDSAMYRCASSLGQSNEQFFGPGTRLTVL.

There are a few counts of this clone. J is TRBJ1-5 and V is TRBV10-2; no reliable D call. Per germline, CDR1 WSHSY and CDR2 SAAADI. Trimming shortened V by 10 bases and J by 2 bases, and 18 bases separated the two germline ends. The CDR3 is 15 amino acids. The CDR3 spells CATQQRPEGNQPQHF. CDR3 DNA sequence: TGCGCCACCCAACAGCGGCCGGAGGGCAATCAGCCCCAGCATTTT.

The gene calls are TRBV29-1 and TRBJ1-2; TRBD1 might be the D (5 bases). The CDR3 extends over 13 amino acids. Per germline, CDR1 SQVTM and CDR2 ANQGSEA. With 3 bases removed from V and 8 bases from J, the gap between germline ends came to 16 bases. CDR3 in amino acids: CSVDSGAPEGYTF. The CDR3 nucleotides read TGCAGCGTTGATAGCGGGGCCCCGGAGGGCTACACCTTC.

This chain links TRBV3-1 (or the pseudogene TRBV3-2) with TRBJ2-3; 7 nucleotides agree with TRBD2. CDR1 and CDR2 (germline): LGHDT, YNNKEL (reference sequence). The CDR3 contains 16 residues. V dropped 1 base and J dropped 6; count of bases not matched to a gene: 10. The CDR3, as DNA: TGTGCCAGCAGCCAAGGTGAGCGGGGATTCGTGGATACGCAGTATTTT. Translated, it gives CASSQGERGFVDTQYF.

This clone was detected only once. The J gene is TRBJ1-2, the V gene TRBV19, with a possible D match to TRBD1 (5 bases). Germline V lookup: CDR1 LNHDA, CDR2 SQIVND (reference sequence). The CDR3 spans 13 residues. The V and J ends lost 7 bases and 6 bases respectively, with 15 bases between them. The CDR3 coding sequence is TGTGCCAGTACTAGGACATACTCACATGGCTACACCTTC. The encoded protein is CASTRTYSHGYTF.

This chain joins TRBV5-8 and TRBJ2-1, with D maybe TRBD2 (5 bases). CDR1 SGHTS and CDR2 YDEGEE come from the germline V gene. The CDR3 is 14 amino acids. Trimming pared 2 bases from V and 0 bases from J, leaving 6 bases between. The CDR3 sequence is CASSFGSSYNEQFF. For the CDR3, the DNA is TGTGCCAGCAGCTTTGGGAGCTCCTACAATGAGCAGTTCTTC.